This T cell receptor (beta chain) stems from a study of CD8 T cells in ankylosing spondylitis. Findings of the study overall: What seemed typical of ankylosing spondylitis blood was a TCR beta motif built from roughly eight highly homologous variants. Matched ankylosing spondylitis synovial fluid reportedly contained a significantly enriched population of disease-linked clones.

Only one count was recorded for this clonotype. Its matching antigen is unknown. Researchers built TCR beta libraries using quantitative 5'-RACE with molecular barcodes. TCRdb ran MiXCR on the 5' RACE reads and lists one entry per CDR3 protein. The sample shows some 87,000 distinct CDR3 sequences, 8.8% of them seen only once. V shed 6 bases, J shed 10 bases, and the junction held 12 bases outside the gene matches. In germline, CDR1 is DFQATT, CDR2 SNEGSKA (reference sequence). There are 14 residues in the CDR3. The specimen was blood, either unsorted or a sorted T cell fraction (not recorded which). This sequence originates from a male donor with ankylosing spondylitis or in good health (not recorded which). This sequence joins TRBV20-1 and TRBJ2-2, with 9 bases fitting TRBD1. In nucleotides, the CDR3 is TGCAGTGCCACGGGACAGGGCGCCTCCGAGGAGCTGTTTTTT. Encoded protein: CSATGQGASEELFF.